This T cell receptor beta chain was identified in a study of blood T cell repertoires in COVID-19. Overall study: Both acute and convalescent COVID-19 samples were obtained from the United States, Italy and Spain.

The CDR3 is 18 residues long. Deletions cut 4 bases from V and 8 bases from J, with 27 bases between. Germline V lookup: CDR1 SGHAT, CDR2 FQNNGV. The protocol was immunoSEQ multiplex PCR, while the TCRdb copy is restricted to in-frame clones and leaves out a portion. Here the sample spans fewer than 150,000 clones, around 88% being singletons. This clonotype was sampled from a human donor in a cohort sampled during active COVID-19. The rearrangement uses TRBV11-2 and TRBJ2-1, with a weak D call TRBD2 (6 bases). The specimen was peripheral blood. The CDR3 DNA reads TGTGCCAGCAGCTCCTTAAAAGGCCCCCGGACACCGGGGGATGAGCAGTTCTTC. This codes for CASSSLKGPRTPGDEQFF.